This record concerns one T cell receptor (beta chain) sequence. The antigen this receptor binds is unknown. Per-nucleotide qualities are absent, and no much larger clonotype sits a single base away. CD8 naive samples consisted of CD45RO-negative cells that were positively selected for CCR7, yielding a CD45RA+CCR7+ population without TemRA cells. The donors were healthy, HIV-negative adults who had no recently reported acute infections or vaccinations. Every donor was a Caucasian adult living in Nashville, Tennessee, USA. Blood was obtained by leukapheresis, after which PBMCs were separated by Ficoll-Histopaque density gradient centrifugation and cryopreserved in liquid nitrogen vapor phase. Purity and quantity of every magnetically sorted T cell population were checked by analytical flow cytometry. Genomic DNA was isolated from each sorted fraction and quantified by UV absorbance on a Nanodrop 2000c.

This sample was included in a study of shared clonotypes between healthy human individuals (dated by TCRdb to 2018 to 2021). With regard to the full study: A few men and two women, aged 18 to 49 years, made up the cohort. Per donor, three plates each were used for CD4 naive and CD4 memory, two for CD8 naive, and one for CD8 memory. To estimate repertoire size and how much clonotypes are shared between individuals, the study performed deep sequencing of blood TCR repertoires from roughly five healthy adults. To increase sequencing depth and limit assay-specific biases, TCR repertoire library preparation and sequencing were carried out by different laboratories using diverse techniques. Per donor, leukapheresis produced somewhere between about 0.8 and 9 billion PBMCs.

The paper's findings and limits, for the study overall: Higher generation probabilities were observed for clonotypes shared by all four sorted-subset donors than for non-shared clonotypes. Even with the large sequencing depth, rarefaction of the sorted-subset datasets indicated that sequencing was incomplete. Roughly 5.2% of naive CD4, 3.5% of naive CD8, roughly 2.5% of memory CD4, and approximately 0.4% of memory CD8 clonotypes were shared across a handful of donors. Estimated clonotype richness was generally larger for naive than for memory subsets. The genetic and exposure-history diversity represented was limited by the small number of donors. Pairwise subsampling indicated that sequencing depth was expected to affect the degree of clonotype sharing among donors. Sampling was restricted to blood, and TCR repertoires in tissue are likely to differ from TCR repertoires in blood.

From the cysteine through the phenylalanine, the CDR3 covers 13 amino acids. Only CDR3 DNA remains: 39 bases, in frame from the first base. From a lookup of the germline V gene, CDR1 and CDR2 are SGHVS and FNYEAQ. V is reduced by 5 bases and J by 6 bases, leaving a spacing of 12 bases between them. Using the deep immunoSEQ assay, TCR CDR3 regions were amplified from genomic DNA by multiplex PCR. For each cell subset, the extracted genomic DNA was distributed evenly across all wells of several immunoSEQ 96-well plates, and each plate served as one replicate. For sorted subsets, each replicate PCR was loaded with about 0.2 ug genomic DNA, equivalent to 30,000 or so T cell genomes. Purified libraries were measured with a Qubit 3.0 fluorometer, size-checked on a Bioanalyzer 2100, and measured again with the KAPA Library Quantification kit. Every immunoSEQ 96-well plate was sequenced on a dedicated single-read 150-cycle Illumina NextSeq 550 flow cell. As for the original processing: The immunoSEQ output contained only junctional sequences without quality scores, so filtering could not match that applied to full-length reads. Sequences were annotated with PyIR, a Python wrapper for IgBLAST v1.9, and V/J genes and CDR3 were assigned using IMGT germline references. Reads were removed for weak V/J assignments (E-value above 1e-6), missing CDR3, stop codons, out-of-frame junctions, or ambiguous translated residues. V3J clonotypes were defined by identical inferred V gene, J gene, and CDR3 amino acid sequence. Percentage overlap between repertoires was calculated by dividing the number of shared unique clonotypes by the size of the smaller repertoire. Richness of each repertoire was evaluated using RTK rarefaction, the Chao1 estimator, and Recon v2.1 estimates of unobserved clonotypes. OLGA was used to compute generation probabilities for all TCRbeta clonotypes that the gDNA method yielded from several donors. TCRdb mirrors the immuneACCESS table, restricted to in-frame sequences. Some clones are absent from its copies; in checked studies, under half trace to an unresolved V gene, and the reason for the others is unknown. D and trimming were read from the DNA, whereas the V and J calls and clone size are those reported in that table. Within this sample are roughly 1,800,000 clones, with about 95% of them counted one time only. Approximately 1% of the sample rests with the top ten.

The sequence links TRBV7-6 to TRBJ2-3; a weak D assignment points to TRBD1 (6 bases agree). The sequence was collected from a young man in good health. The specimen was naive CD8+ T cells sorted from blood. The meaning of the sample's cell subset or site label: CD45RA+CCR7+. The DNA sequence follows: TGTGCCAGCAGCCTTGTGCAGGGGGATACGCAGTATTTT. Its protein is CASSLVQGDTQYF. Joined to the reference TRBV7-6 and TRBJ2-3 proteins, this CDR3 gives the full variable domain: GAGVSQSPRYKVTKRGQDVALRCDPISGHVSLYWYRQALGQGPEFLTYFNYEAQQDKSGLPNDRFSAERPEGSISTLTIQRTEQRDSAMYRCASSLVQGDTQYFGPGTRLTVL.